The rows below give T cell receptor beta chains drawn from one sample of a study of cytomegalovirus exposure and HLA in healthy donors. TCRdb's table, derived via immunoSEQ multiplex PCR, lists solely in-frame clones and lacks some. The sample lists about 160,000 clones; 84% were seen once. Input material: PBMCs. These receptors all stem from a young man in good health and CMV-seronegative. The CDR3 runs from the conserved cysteine through the conserved F or W. D genes are given only for firm matches. Only some rows state a clone size, as once, few, many or a class for expanded clones.

j_call | d_call | v_call | clone_size | cdr3_aa | cdr3_nt
TRBJ1-3 | TRBD1 | TRBV5-1 | . | CASSLKGTGRSGNTIYF | TGCGCCAGCAGCTTGAAGGGGACAGGAAGGTCTGGAAACACCATATATTTT
TRBJ1-1 | TRBD1 | TRBV7-2 | once | CASSLTGVRGTEAFF | TGTGCCAGCAGCTTAACAGGGGTCAGGGGAACTGAAGCTTTCTTT
TRBJ2-3 | . | TRBV9 | . | CASSEGRVTDTQYF | TGTGCCAGCAGCGAAGGCAGGGTCACAGATACGCAGTATTTT
TRBJ2-7 | TRBD1 | TRBV7-2 | . | CASSLGITGGYEQYF | TGTGCCAGCAGCTTAGGAATAACAGGGGGCTACGAGCAGTACTTC
TRBJ1-3 | TRBD1 | TRBV10-3 | few | CAIQTGTGENTIYF | TGTGCCATTCAAACCGGGACAGGGGAGAACACCATATATTTT
TRBJ2-1 | TRBD2 | TRBV4-1 | . | CASSPIGAGTYNEQFF | TGCGCCAGCAGCCCGATTGGAGCGGGAACTTACAATGAGCAGTTCTTC
TRBJ2-5 | . | TRBV7-3 | few | CASSTTRSETQYF | TGTGCCAGCAGCACTACAAGGTCGGAGACCCAGTACTTC
TRBJ2-7 | . | TRBV7-2 | . | CASSLWSYEQYF | TGTGCCAGCAGCTTATGGAGCTACGAGCAGTACTTC
TRBJ2-5 | . | TRBV10-3 | . | CAISESNSQETQYF | TGTGCCATCAGTGAGTCTAACAGCCAAGAGACCCAGTACTTC
TRBJ2-3 | . | TRBV7-3 | . | CASSSTGIDTQYF | TGTGCCAGCAGCTCCACAGGGATAGATACGCAGTATTTT
TRBJ2-3 | . | TRBV5-1 | . | CASSLEGAPHTQYF | TGCGCCAGCAGCTTGGAAGGAGCGCCCCATACGCAGTATTTT
TRBJ2-5 | TRBD1 | TRBV6-6 | . | CASRKQGYETQYF | TGTGCCAGCAGGAAACAGGGGTATGAGACCCAGTACTTC